This entry lists 3 T cell receptor beta chains sequenced from one sample in a study of OX40 agonist ivuxolimab in advanced cancers. Measured with immunoSEQ multiplex PCR; TCRdb has only the in-frame clones, and not every one. The data contain roughly 110,000 clones, approximately 90% of them seen just once; the ten biggest clones take up around 1.2%. The starting material was CD4+ or CD8+ T cells sorted from blood, obtained in a trial of the OX40 agonist ivuxolimab. The receptors here all came from an adult with an advanced solid tumor such as melanoma, head and neck, liver or kidney cancer.

The chain combines TRBV5-1 with TRBJ1-1, with a tentative D call TRBD1 (6 bases). With 4 bases removed from V and 7 bases from J, the gap between germline ends came to 14 bases. The germline V gene encodes CDR1 SGHRS and CDR2 YFSETQ. This CDR3 is built from 13 residues. The CDR3 DNA follows: TGCGCCAGCAGCCGACAGGATGGAGATGAAGCTTTCTTT. The encoded protein is CASSRQDGDEAFF.

This clone was found once. The rearrangement uses TRBV28 and TRBJ1-2; D unclear. The CDR3 is made up of 14 amino acids. Trimming stripped 3 bases from V and 2 bases from J, with 10 bases between. Germline CDR1 MDHEN, CDR2 SYDVKM. The CDR3 loop reads CASSLKGRNYGYTF. The CDR3 bases are TGTGCCAGCAGTTTGAAAGGGAGAAACTATGGCTACACCTTC.

The chain recombines TRBV28 with TRBJ2-7, with TRBD1 matching over 8 bases. J was trimmed by 6 bases and V by 5 bases; bases with no gene match: 12. Germline V gives CDR1 MDHEN, CDR2 SYDVKM. The CDR3 is made up of 15 amino acids. CDR3 loop: CASSPSGQGGFEQYF. DNA of the CDR3: TGTGCCAGCAGTCCCTCCGGACAGGGAGGTTTCGAGCAGTACTTC.